This passage covers 9 T cell receptor beta chains from one sample sequenced in a study of CD8 T cells in ankylosing spondylitis. TCRdb analysed the 5' RACE reads with MiXCR anew, one entry per CDR3 protein. Among 200,000 to 300,000 distinct CDR3 sequences, approximately 24% were seen once, and the ten largest hold around 0.64%. Specimen: blood, either unsorted or a sorted T cell fraction (not recorded which). The origin of the receptors is a male donor with ankylosing spondylitis or in good health (not recorded which).

Ten or more counts support this clonotype. The rearrangement links TRBV20-1 to TRBJ2-3; weak D call: TRBD1 (5 bases). The CDR3 runs to 13 residues. V was trimmed by 6 bases and J by 3 bases, leaving 13 bases between them. Looked up from germline, CDR1 is DFQATT and CDR2 is SNEGSKA (reference sequence). As DNA, the CDR3 is TGCAGTGCCTTTCAGGGTCCGACAGATACGCAGTATTTT. Translating gives CSAFQGPTDTQYF.

This clonotype came up many times. The CDR3 coding sequence is TGCAGCGTAGCCCTGCGGTGGGGGGATACGTACTTC. Translation gives CSVALRWGDTYF. The V call is TRBV29-1, the J call TRBJ2-7; D may be TRBD2 (6 bases). The CDR3 has 12 amino acids. The V and J ends lost 6 bases and 12 bases respectively, with 21 bases between them. CDR1 is SQVTM and CDR2 is ANQGSEA in the germline V gene.

This chain's CDR3 is CASSEGYRSTDTQYF. The CDR3 nucleotides are TGTGCCAGCAGCGAAGGCTACAGGAGCACAGATACGCAGTATTTT. This chain connects TRBV7-2 to TRBJ2-3, with a tentative D call TRBD1 (5 bases). CDR1 and CDR2 (germline): SGHTA, FQGNSA. Trimming pared 5 bases from V and 0 bases from J, leaving 12 bases between. This CDR3 is 15 amino acids long.

Many counts were recorded for this clonotype. The J gene is TRBJ2-3, the V gene TRBV20-1; D possibly corresponds to TRBD2 (7 bases). The germline V gene encodes CDR1 DFQATT and CDR2 SNEGSKA (reference sequence). CDR3 length: 14 residues. V was cut by 0 bases and J by 8 bases, with 15 bases left in between. The CDR3 DNA reads as TGCAGTGCTAGAGATTCGAGGGGGGGCGTTACGCAGTATTTT. Encoded protein: CSARDSRGGVTQYF.

This clonotype appeared many times. The rearrangement uses TRBV29-1 and TRBJ1-1; D remains ambiguous. Trimming removed 4 bases from V and 3 bases from J, with 12 bases in between. The CDR3 spans 13 residues. Germline V lookup: CDR1 SQVTM, CDR2 ANQGSEA. DNA for the CDR3: TGCAGCGTTGTGCCATTAGTGGACACTGAAGCTTTCTTT. Translation: CSVVPLVDTEAFF.

This clonotype was detected many times. V and J are TRBV10-2 and TRBJ2-3; TRBD2 aligns across 7 bases. Germline values: CDR1 WSHSY, CDR2 SAAADI. J was trimmed by 2 bases and V by 9 bases; bases with no gene match: 14. The CDR3 is 16 amino acids. CDR3 region: CASRFGSGVFTDTQYF. In nucleotides, the CDR3 is TGCGCCAGTCGATTCGGAAGCGGGGTCTTCACAGATACGCAGTATTTT.

There are many counts of this clonotype. The genes are TRBV7-8 and TRBJ2-3; D is unresolved. This CDR3 has 15 residues. Germline CDR1 is SGHVS and CDR2 is FQNEAQ. Trimming pared 1 base from V and 2 bases from J, leaving 10 bases between. The CDR3 here is CASSLGDGSTDTQYF. Here the CDR3 DNA reads TGTGCCAGCAGCTTAGGAGACGGATCCACAGATACGCAGTATTTT.

This clonotype was found many times. V is TRBV20-1 and J is TRBJ2-5; D call uncertain. CDR1 is DFQATT and CDR2 is SNEGSKA in the germline V gene (reference sequence). The CDR3 spans 12 residues. Trimming took off 5 bases at V and 0 bases at J, with 7 bases between the two ends. The CDR3 here is CSAHDNQETQYF. The CDR3 DNA follows: TGCAGTGCTCACGACAACCAAGAGACCCAGTACTTC.

With regard to this clonotype: This may be a read error, as it is one base from a much larger clone. The chain joins TRBV5-1 to TRBJ2-1, with D tentatively TRBD1 or TRBD2 (6 bases each). This CDR3 is built from 15 residues. The germline V gene encodes CDR1 SGHRS and CDR2 YFSETQ. Between the trimmed V and J ends, which lost 3 bases and 9 bases, there was a span of 19 bases. The CDR3 bases are TGCGCCAGCAGCTCCTCGACCCGGGGGACAACTGAGCAGTTCTTC. Its protein is CASSSSTRGTTEQFF.